This T cell receptor beta chain was recovered during a study of a mutant IDH1 vaccine in newly diagnosed glioma. Study-wide background: The start of vaccination came 4-6 weeks after radiotherapy alone, or with temozolomide cycles. Every participant had undergone radiotherapy, temozolomide, or both before, and most underwent both.

A word on this clone: What it binds is unknown.

Notes on the study in general: Among patients, roughly 93% showed immune responses induced by the vaccine.

Profiled with immunoSEQ multiplex PCR; TCRdb holds only in-frame clones, not every one. This sample has fewer than 45,000 clones, with roughly 89% found just once. The sample's time point: week 11, during vaccination. The study gave 300 ug of mutant IDH1 20-mer peptide per vaccine dose, with topical imiquimod. New WHO grade 3 or 4 astrocytomas that were IDH1-mutant and ATRX-lost had been found in donors. The receptor was isolated from a man aged 40-49 years with glioma. Specimen: PBMCs, collected from a glioma patient whose treatment included an IDH1 peptide vaccine.

This chain's CDR3 is CASSLGPSNSYEQYF. Here the CDR3 DNA reads TGTGCCAGCAGCTTAGGGCCGTCCAACTCCTACGAGCAGTACTTC. V gene TRBV7-2 combines with J gene TRBJ2-7; D is ambiguous. Trimming stripped 1 base from V and 0 bases from J, with 10 bases between. This CDR3 contains 15 residues. Per the germline V gene, CDR1 is SGHTA and CDR2 is FQGNSA.